This T cell receptor (beta chain) was captured in a study of identical twins. Study-wide findings and caveats: Carriage of fewer insertions was seen in abundant cord blood beta clonotypes, whereas memory repertoires showed none.

Template switching added a universal primer site, and cDNA bore unique molecular identifiers. TCRdb reprocessed the 5' RACE reads with MiXCR, giving one entry per CDR3 protein. The table shows 1,800,000 or so distinct CDR3 sequences, with roughly a third occurring only once. A remark on this clonotype: Its cognate antigen is unknown.

The clonotype originates from a newborn girl in good health. Sequenced: cord blood.

For the CDR3, the DNA is TGTGCCACCAGCCCCCTGGGGGGGGACGGCTACGAGCAGTACTTC. Translated: CATSPLGGDGYEQYF. The chain uses TRBV15 and TRBJ2-7; TRBD2 matches 7 bases. Germline-derived CDR1 and CDR2 are LNHNV and YYDKDF (reference sequence). With V trimmed by 5 bases and J by 3 bases, 10 bases remained unmatched. The length of the CDR3 is 15 residues.